These 27 T cell receptor beta chains were sequenced from one sample in a study of cytomegalovirus exposure and HLA in healthy donors. Clones were read by immunoSEQ multiplex PCR, and TCRdb kept only the in-frame ones, dropping some. The repertoire includes roughly 350,000 clones, 86% of them detected once, and roughly 0.8% sits in the top ten. Source material: PBMCs. The receptors derive from a woman aged 18-29 years in good health and CMV-seronegative.

The rearrangement joins TRBV11-1 to TRBJ2-1; no reliable D call. The CDR3 has 13 amino acids. Trimming stripped 1 base from V and 7 bases from J, with 8 bases between. Germline assignment: CDR1 SGHAT and CDR2 FQDESV (reference sequence). In DNA, the CDR3 is TGTGCCAGCAGCTTAGGATCAGAAAATGAGCAGTTCTTC. Translated, it gives CASSLGSENEQFF.

The chain carries TRBV6-5 and TRBJ2-5, with 7 bases identical to TRBD1. With V trimmed by 6 bases and J by 1 base, 5 bases remained unmatched. The germline CDR1 and CDR2 sequences are MNHEY and SVGAGI. The CDR3 consists of 14 residues. CDR3 DNA: TGTGCCAGCAGGCAGGGGGACCTCCAAGAGACCCAGTACTTC. Translating gives CASRQGDLQETQYF.

V gene TRBV5-1 combines with J gene TRBJ2-3, with D unclear. The germline CDR1 and CDR2 sequences are SGHRS and YFSETQ. V shed 0 bases and J shed 4 bases, with 9 bases lying between them. There are 14 residues in the CDR3. The DNA of the CDR3 is TGCGCCAGCAGCTTGGACGTCCCGGCAGATACGCAGTATTTT. As protein: CASSLDVPADTQYF.

CDR3 sequence: CASSVGLAGGGETQYF. DNA for the CDR3: TGTGCCAGCAGCGTAGGGTTAGCGGGAGGGGGAGAGACCCAGTACTTC. V gene TRBV9 combines with J gene TRBJ2-5; 11 bases map to TRBD2. The V gene's germline CDR1 is SGDLS and CDR2 YYNGEE. CDR3 length equals 16 residues. The junction had 5 bases not matched to a gene; V was cut back by 0 bases and J by 4 bases.

This chain connects TRBV11-2 to TRBJ1-3; no definite D call. CDR1 and CDR2 from the germline V gene are SGHAT and FQNNGV. Trimming shortened V by 6 bases and J by 1 base, and 4 bases separated the two germline ends. This CDR3 spans 12 amino acids. The CDR3 DNA is TGTGCCAGCAGATCTTCTGGAAACACCATATATTTT. Protein product: CASRSSGNTIYF.

Only a few counts were recorded for this clone. The chain employs TRBV18 and TRBJ2-2; a weak D match, TRBD2 (5 bases). The CDR3 sequence is 12 residues long. The germline V gene has CDR1 KGHSH and CDR2 LQKENI. V was shortened by 8 bases and J by 6 bases, with 10 bases between the two germline ends. CDR3 nucleotide sequence: TGTGCCAGCCCCCGAGGGCCCGGGGAGCTGTTTTTT. Residues: CASPRGPGELFF.

The chain uses TRBV10-3 and TRBJ2-7; 8 bases line up with TRBD1. The V segment lost 3 bases and the J segment 0 bases; nucleotides outside the gene matches: 4. Per germline, CDR1 ENHRY and CDR2 SYGVKD. The CDR3 is 15 residues long. The CDR3 DNA is TGTGCCATCAGTGATCAGGGGGCTAGCTCCTACGAGCAGTACTTC. Its protein product is CAISDQGASSYEQYF.

The V gene is TRBV9, the J gene TRBJ2-7, with 8 bases lining up with TRBD1. CDR3 length equals 15 residues. Per the germline V gene, CDR1 is SGDLS and CDR2 is YYNGEE. The V gene end was trimmed by 3 bases and the J gene end by 4 bases; junction bases not matched to a gene: 9. As DNA, the CDR3 is TGTGCCAGCAGCGAGGGCGGGACAGGAACATACGAGCAGTACTTC. This gives the protein CASSEGGTGTYEQYF.

The chain couples TRBV6-1 to TRBJ2-7; TRBD2 aligns across 9 bases. The V segment lost 5 bases and the J segment 6 bases; nucleotides outside the gene matches: 8. The germline V gene encodes CDR1 MNHNS and CDR2 SASEGT. This CDR3 is 14 amino acids long. The CDR3 loop is CASSTLGLASEQYF. The CDR3 coding sequence is TGTGCCAGCAGTACCCTGGGACTAGCATCCGAGCAGTACTTC.

CDR3 DNA sequence: TGTGCCAGCAGCTTAGAGGCAGGGCTTGATGAAAAACTGTTTTTT. It translates to CASSLEAGLDEKLFF. V usage is TRBV7-2 and J usage is TRBJ1-4; a weak D match, TRBD1 (5 bases). CDR3 size: 15 residues. Germline V lookup: CDR1 SGHTA, CDR2 FQGNSA. V was trimmed by 1 base and J by 6 bases, leaving 12 bases between them.

This clone was observed a single time. The chain is built from TRBV7-9 and TRBJ2-2, with 10 bases aligning to TRBD2. Germline V gene data show CDR1 as SEHNR and CDR2 as FQNEAQ (reference sequence). This CDR3 has 17 residues. Trimming cost V 5 bases and J 6 bases; bases outside gene matches: 12. The CDR3 reads CASSPGLADARAGELFF. The CDR3 DNA sequence: TGTGCCAGCAGCCCTGGACTAGCGGACGCACGGGCCGGGGAGCTGTTTTTT.

V and J are TRBV19 and TRBJ2-3, with 10 bases matching TRBD2. Losses at the gene ends were 1 base for V and 4 bases for J; bases not matched to a gene: 2. Germline assignment: CDR1 LNHDA and CDR2 SQIVND (reference sequence). The CDR3 spans 15 residues. The CDR3 DNA reads as TGTGCCAGTAGTATAGTAGCGGGGGGCGCAGATACGCAGTATTTT. This encodes CASSIVAGGADTQYF.

DNA for the CDR3: TGTGCCAGCAGTTTCCTTTGGGGGGGGCCTAACTATGGCTACACCTTC. Its translation is CASSFLWGGPNYGYTF. V is TRBV27 and J is TRBJ1-2; tentatively, D is TRBD1 (6 bases). Trimming took off 3 bases at V and 0 bases at J, with 14 bases between the two ends. There are 16 residues in the CDR3. CDR1 MNHEY and CDR2 SMNVEV come from the germline V gene (reference sequence).

This chain connects TRBV4-2 to TRBJ2-7, with 9 bases identical to TRBD2. J was trimmed by 2 bases and V by 1 base; bases with no gene match: 3. Germline CDR1 reads LGHNA; CDR2 reads YNFKEQ. The CDR3 covers 15 residues. CDR3 DNA sequence: TGTGCCAGCAGCCAAGGACTAGCGGAGGCCTACGAGCAGTACTTC. This codes for CASSQGLAEAYEQYF.

In DNA form, the CDR3 reads TGTGCCAGCAGCCCCACCCCGACAGGGAATCAGCCCCAGCATTTT. Its translation is CASSPTPTGNQPQHF. The chain recombines TRBV7-9 with TRBJ1-5, with 7 bases lining up with TRBD1. Germline V CDR1 and CDR2: SEHNR, FQNEAQ (reference sequence). V shed 5 bases, J shed 4 bases, and the junction held 8 bases outside the gene matches. This CDR3 comprises 15 residues. The whole variable domain, remainder taken from reference TRBV7-9 and TRBJ1-5, is DTGVSQNPRHKITKRGQNVTFRCDPISEHNRLYWYRQTLGQGPEFLTYFQNEAQLEKSRLLSDRFSAERPKGSFSTLEIQRTEQGDSAMYLCASSPTPTGNQPQHFGDGTRLSIL.

The table lists this clone with a count of one. The chain links TRBV18 to TRBJ1-5, with a possible D match to TRBD1 (5 bases). Between the trimmed V and J ends, which lost 3 bases and 5 bases, there was a span of 11 bases. CDR3 length: 14 residues. From germline, CDR1 is KGHSH and CDR2 LQKENI. The CDR3 DNA is TGTGCCAGCTCACCGGGGGGTTTGGATCAGCCCCAGCATTTT. This sequence encodes CASSPGGLDQPQHF.

This sequence joins TRBV7-3 and TRBJ2-1, with 10 bases fitting TRBD2. Germline CDR1 SGHTA, CDR2 FQGTGA. After removal of 1 base from V and 9 bases from J, the junction contained 3 bases not matched to a gene. This CDR3 is built from 14 residues. CDR3 region: CASSLKAGGGEQFF. DNA of the CDR3: TGTGCCAGCAGCTTAAAAGCGGGAGGGGGTGAGCAGTTCTTC.

The gene calls are TRBV9 and TRBJ2-1, with 9 bases matching TRBD2. This CDR3 spans 16 amino acids. CDR1 and CDR2 (germline): SGDLS, YYNGEE. J was trimmed by 6 bases and V by 0 bases; bases with no gene match: 7. The CDR3 region is CASSVGAGGDSNEQFF. In DNA, the CDR3 is TGTGCCAGCAGCGTAGGGGCGGGAGGGGACTCCAATGAGCAGTTCTTC.

V usage is TRBV5-4 and J usage is TRBJ2-3; 9 bases are shared with TRBD2. In germline, CDR1 is SGHNT, CDR2 YYREEE (reference sequence). The ends lost 4 bases at V and 1 base at J; junction bases unmatched: 10. The CDR3 is 17 amino acids. The CDR3 loop reads CASSHPWVAGGTDTQYF. DNA of the CDR3: TGTGCCAGCAGCCATCCTTGGGTAGCGGGAGGCACAGATACGCAGTATTTT.

The chain joins TRBV2 to TRBJ2-1, with 13 bases matching TRBD2. The CDR3 totals 14 residues. The V segment lost 7 bases and the J segment 7 bases; nucleotides outside the gene matches: 4. The germline V gene has CDR1 SNHLY and CDR2 FYNNEI. For the CDR3, the DNA is TGTGCCAGCAAGGGACTAGCGGGATCTAATGAGCAGTTCTTC. This codes for CASKGLAGSNEQFF.

The chain uses TRBV10-3 and TRBJ2-1; 16 bases are shared with TRBD2. Germline loops: CDR1 ENHRY, CDR2 SYGVKD. The CDR3 consists of 19 residues. Trimming at V came to 8 bases and at J to 0 bases, leaving 10 bases not matched to a gene. CDR3 sequence reads: CAIGVPGLAGGSSYNEQFF. The DNA of the CDR3 is TGTGCCATCGGCGTACCGGGACTAGCGGGAGGGAGCTCCTACAATGAGCAGTTCTTC.

The rearrangement links TRBV5-1 to TRBJ1-4; possible D gene TRBD1, 6 bases. Looked up from germline, CDR1 is SGHRS and CDR2 is YFSETQ. V lost 6 bases to trimming and J lost 8 bases, with 20 bases between them. The CDR3 consists of 15 residues. The CDR3 reads CASTLATGRGEKLFF. CDR3 in DNA: TGCGCCAGCACCCTCGCGACAGGCCGAGGGGAAAAACTGTTTTTT.

The genes are TRBV25-1 and TRBJ2-1, with TRBD1 as a possible D gene (6 bases). The CDR3 totals 14 residues. V lost 2 bases and J lost 6, with 11 bases in between. The germline V gene has CDR1 MGHDK and CDR2 SYGVNS. In nucleotides, the CDR3 is TGTGCCAGCAGTGAAAGCCTAGGGGGCAATGAGCAGTTCTTC. Its translation is CASSESLGGNEQFF.

The J gene is TRBJ2-2, the V gene TRBV7-9; 9 bases line up with TRBD1. V lost 5 bases to trimming and J lost 0 bases; unmatched junction nucleotides: 4. The CDR3 has 16 residues. Germline values: CDR1 SEHNR, CDR2 FQNEAQ (reference sequence). In DNA, the CDR3 is TGTGCCAGCAGCCTACAGGGGGCGGCGAACACCGGGGAGCTGTTTTTT. Encoded protein: CASSLQGAANTGELFF.

The rearrangement links TRBV4-2 to TRBJ2-1; tentatively, D is TRBD2 (6 bases). This CDR3 has 16 amino acids. Germline CDR1 reads LGHNA; CDR2 reads YNFKEQ. The V gene lost 4 bases and the J gene lost 3 bases, with 16 bases spanning the gap. The CDR3 sequence: CASSPSGTDYYNEQFF. CDR3 DNA: TGTGCCAGCAGCCCCTCCGGGACGGACTACTACAATGAGCAGTTCTTC.

This clone was recorded a few times. The chain has TRBV21-1 and TRBJ2-7; the table's TRBD2 call for D was not verified on the DNA. TRBV21-1 is annotated as a pseudogene. The CDR3 is 14 amino acids. In DNA form, the CDR3 reads TGTGCCAGTCTCCCGGGGACTAGCTCCTACGAGCAGTACTTC. This sequence encodes CASLPGTSSYEQYF.

The genes are TRBV7-2 and TRBJ2-7, with D possibly matching TRBD1 (6 bases). This CDR3 is built from 15 residues. CDR1 and CDR2 (germline): SGHTA, FQGNSA. Trimming pared 5 bases from V and 0 bases from J, leaving 14 bases between. The chain's CDR3 is CASSPGQTSSYEQYF. In DNA form, the CDR3 reads TGTGCCAGCAGCCCTGGACAGACCAGCTCCTACGAGCAGTACTTC.